This T cell receptor (beta chain) was identified in a study of glioma-infiltrating T cells after dendritic cell vaccination. Across the study: Dendritic cell vaccination trial patients had either newly diagnosed or recurrent glioblastoma.

Germline CDR1 SQVTM, CDR2 ANQGSEA. The CDR3 loop spans 14 amino acids. V trimming: 3 bases; J trimming: 6 bases; junction bases outside the gene matches: 6. Selection required adequate fresh-frozen tumor tissue plus more than two years' survival data. Blood PBMC samples: pre-vaccination, two weeks post third vaccination, and at tumor progression. Sequenced by immunoSEQ multiplex PCR; TCRdb stores in-frame clones only, minus some. The table has tens of thousands of clones, 65% to 90% seen once. This receptor was taken from a human donor with glioblastoma. The rearrangement links TRBV29-1 to TRBJ1-2; 11 bases are shared with TRBD1. The sequenced sample was blood, obtained before dendritic cell vaccination. Here the CDR3 reads CSVDRTGGANGYTF. In nucleotides, the CDR3 is TGCAGCGTTGATAGGACAGGGGGCGCCAATGGCTACACCTTC.